The 5 T cell receptor beta chains listed next were all sequenced from one sample in a study of Graves' ophthalmopathy and Graves' hyperthyroidism. Beta-chain TCR CDR3 regions were amplified from RNA transcripts. First-round RT-PCR relied on HTBI primers, and a second-round multiplex PCR came next. One entry per CDR3 protein, called by TCRdb with MiXCR from the multiplex PCR reads. Seen here are about 700,000 distinct CDR3 sequences, roughly two fifths observed once, and the top ten hold under 3.5%. Sequencing used peripheral blood. These receptors were obtained from an adult man with Graves' ophthalmopathy.

With regard to this clonotype: Germline and junction disagree at one end, which may indicate a read error. V gene TRBV5-4 combines with J gene TRBJ2-7, with 8 bases identical to TRBD2. The CDR3 is made up of 17 amino acids. Germline V CDR1 and CDR2: SGHNT, YYREEE (reference sequence). CDR3 region: CASSHGGLAGNTGELYF. The DNA of the CDR3 is TGTGCCAGCAGCCATGGAGGGTTAGCGGGGAACACCGGGGAGCTGTACTTC. The full variable domain, in which reference TRBV5-4 and TRBJ2-7 provide the parts outside the CDR3, is ETGVTQSPTHLIKTRGQQVTLRCSSQSGHNTVSWYQQALGQGPQFIFQYYREEENGRGNFPPRFSGLQFPNYSSELNVNALELDDSALYLCASSHGGLAGNTGELYFGPGTRLTVT.

This clonotype was seen ten or more times. J is TRBJ1-3 and V is TRBV12-3 or TRBV12-4; D might be TRBD1 (5 bases). This CDR3 spans 14 amino acids. V dropped 6 bases and J dropped 4 bases, with 13 bases sitting between them. In nucleotides, the CDR3 is TGTGCCAGCAGCGGGGGTGTTGCCGGAAACACCATATATTTT. Amino acids: CASSGGVAGNTIYF.

The table lists this clonotype with a few counts. V usage is TRBV4-1 and J usage is TRBJ2-2, with D possibly being TRBD2 (6 bases). CDR3 length: 16 amino acids. Germline-derived CDR1 and CDR2 are MGHRA and YSYEKL. Trimming removed 0 bases from V and 3 bases from J, with 11 bases in between. The CDR3 here is CASSQDPGDHTGELFF. The DNA for the CDR3 is TGCGCCAGCAGCCAAGATCCGGGGGACCACACCGGGGAGCTGTTTTTT.

This chain uses TRBV5-1 with TRBJ1-3; TRBD1 aligns across 9 bases. CDR3 length equals 16 residues. J gave up 3 bases and V 3 bases, and 7 bases lay outside the gene matches. Germline values: CDR1 SGHRS, CDR2 YFSETQ. The CDR3 region is CASSYKGQGSGNTIYF. For the CDR3, the DNA is TGCGCCAGCAGCTACAAGGGACAGGGTAGTGGAAACACCATATATTTT.

The gene calls are TRBV4-1 and TRBJ2-5, with TRBD2 as a possible D gene (6 bases). V was clipped by 1 base and J by 5 bases, with 20 bases between them. The CDR3 has 17 residues. From germline, CDR1 is MGHRA and CDR2 YSYEKL. CDR3 coding DNA: TGCGCCAGCAGCCAAGGGAGGGCGGGACGCCCGCGTGAGACCCAGTACTTC. Translating gives CASSQGRAGRPRETQYF.